These 6 T cell receptor beta chains were sequenced from one sample in a study of RUNX1 and TCR beta rearrangement in T-cell leukemia. The sequenced amplicons covered TCR beta DJ as well as VDJ rearrangements. One entry per CDR3 protein results from TCRdb running MiXCR on the PCR reads. Among fewer than 200 distinct CDR3 sequences listed, roughly half were seen once. Sequenced sample: blood. The receptors were sampled from a female donor with T-cell acute lymphoblastic leukemia.

This clonotype is hyperexpanded within its sample. J is TRBJ1-3 and V is TRBV11-2; 7 bases are a match to TRBD1. The CDR3 consists of 17 residues. V lost 5 bases to trimming and J lost 2 bases; unmatched junction nucleotides: 12. Germline CDR1 reads SGHAT; CDR2 reads FQNNGV. CDR3 DNA: TGTGCCAGCAGCCCGTGGTTCGGGACAGACCCTGGAAACACCATATATTTT. Protein sequence: CASSPWFGTDPGNTIYF.

This chain connects TRBV11-3 to TRBJ1-2; 10 bases align to TRBD1. J gave up 2 bases and V 4 bases, and 7 bases lay outside the gene matches. Germline V lookup: CDR1 SGHNT, CDR2 YENEEA. CDR3 length equals 16 residues. CDR3 protein: CASSSNAGQGNYGYTF. The CDR3 bases are TGTGCCAGCAGCTCCAACGCGGGACAGGGGAACTATGGCTACACCTTC.

By proportion, this clonotype is large. The chain joins TRBV9 to TRBJ2-7; 9 bases match TRBD2. Germline V gene data show CDR1 as SGDLS and CDR2 as YYNGEE. V shed 0 bases, J shed 2 bases, and the junction held 3 bases outside the gene matches. The CDR3 length is 15 residues. CDR3 protein: CASSVASGVAYEQYF. CDR3 nucleotide sequence: TGTGCCAGCAGCGTAGCTAGCGGGGTGGCCTACGAGCAGTACTTC.

This clonotype is labeled as large. The V call is TRBV4-3, the J call TRBJ1-6; D gene unclear. The V and J ends lost 1 base and 7 bases respectively, with 5 bases between them. CDR3 size: 13 residues. Germline V gene data show CDR1 as LGHNA and CDR2 as YSLEER. The CDR3: CASSQAANSPLHF. The CDR3 DNA is TGCGCCAGCAGCCAAGCCGCGAATTCACCCCTCCACTTT.

This chain connects TRBV11-3 to TRBJ1-1; D not certain. The CDR3 runs to 12 residues. Between the trimmed V and J ends, which lost 5 bases and 11 bases, there was a span of 15 bases. From germline, CDR1 is SGHNT and CDR2 YENEEA. The CDR3 sequence is CASSPSGRPAFF. CDR3 DNA: TGTGCCAGCAGCCCTTCGGGAAGACCGGCTTTCTTT.

In its sample, this clonotype ranks as large. The CDR3 region has the DNA TGTGCCAGCAGGCTCGGCAATGAGCAGTTCTTC. Protein product: CASRLGNEQFF. The rearrangement links TRBV7-2 to TRBJ2-1; D gene ambiguous. V lost 6 bases to trimming and J lost 6 bases, with 6 bases between them. This CDR3 comprises 11 residues. CDR1 and CDR2 from the germline V gene are SGHTA and FQGNSA.